The 30 T cell receptor beta chains listed next were all sequenced from one sample in a study of T-cell reconstitution after alpha-beta-depleted transplantation in children. Unique molecular identifiers were used in preparing the TCRbeta library. In TCRdb, the PCR reads were re-called with MiXCR into one record per CDR3 protein. Of 85,000 to 120,000 distinct CDR3 sequences listed, approximately 6% are singletons. The sample in question was PBMCs, mostly from graft donor cells, obtained 60 days after TCRalphabeta/CD19-depleted stem cell transplant. The source of these receptors is a female patient aged 2 to 10 who had a stem cell transplant for Fanconi anemia, so the T cells may come from the graft donor.

A word on this clonotype: The limits of the CDR3 on the DNA are not certain, so only TCRdb's listed CDR3 is given. The chain is built from TRBV5-1 and TRBJ2-2; TRBD1 is the table's D call and was not checked against the DNA. Looked up from germline, CDR1 is SGHRS and CDR2 is YFSETQ. The CDR3 length equals 16 residues, ends included. The CDR3 loop is CARVPRAVRTPGSCFF.

The J gene is TRBJ2-1, the V gene TRBV4-2; 11 bases match TRBD2. This CDR3 spans 17 amino acids. Germline V lookup: CDR1 LGHNA, CDR2 YNFKEQ. Germline trimming cut 4 bases from V and 7 bases from J; bases unmatched to any gene: 12. CDR3 nucleotide sequence: TGTGCCAGCAGCCTAATACCCCTAGCGGGAGGTGGGAATGAGCAGTTCTTC. Encoded protein: CASSLIPLAGGGNEQFF.

DNA for the CDR3: TGTGCCTGGAGTGTAAGACAGACAAACTACGAGCAGTACTTC. Translated, it gives CAWSVRQTNYEQYF. The chain combines TRBV30 with TRBJ2-7; TRBD1 might be the D (5 bases). Looked up from germline, CDR1 is GTSNPN and CDR2 is SVGIG (reference sequence). The CDR3 sequence is 14 residues long. V was cut by 0 bases and J by 3 bases, with 12 bases left in between.

Ten or more counts support this clonotype. This rearrangement joins TRBV6-5 to TRBJ2-1; D remains ambiguous. CDR3 length equals 18 residues. The V and J ends lost 4 bases and 5 bases respectively, with 24 bases between them. Germline lookup yields CDR1 MNHEY and CDR2 SVGAGI. The CDR3 reads CASSFLPQGDLWHNEQFF. The CDR3, as DNA: TGTGCCAGCAGTTTTCTCCCCCAAGGAGATCTTTGGCACAATGAGCAGTTCTTC.

Many counts were recorded for this clonotype. The chain joins TRBV7-2 to TRBJ2-7; D not certain. Germline CDR1 and CDR2: SGHTA and FQGNSA. There are 14 residues in the CDR3. V lost 2 bases to trimming and J lost 5 bases, with 13 bases between them. CDR3 sequence reads: CASSLIPGVNEQYF. The CDR3 coding sequence is TGTGCCAGCAGCTTAATTCCAGGAGTCAACGAGCAGTACTTC.

This clonotype was counted many times. The chain joins TRBV4-2 to TRBJ2-3; tentatively, D is TRBD1 (5 bases). Between the trimmed V and J ends, which lost 4 bases and 3 bases, there was a span of 17 bases. The length of the CDR3 is 16 residues. Germline V gives CDR1 LGHNA, CDR2 YNFKEQ. The CDR3 spells CASSPKITSGTDTQYF. The CDR3 coding sequence is TGTGCCAGCAGCCCCAAGATCACCTCAGGGACAGATACGCAGTATTTT.

V is TRBV7-9 and J is TRBJ2-1; 7 nucleotides line up with TRBD1. V shed 5 bases, J shed 7 bases, and the junction held 8 bases outside the gene matches. CDR1 is SEHNR and CDR2 is FQNEAQ in the germline V gene (reference sequence). The CDR3 covers 14 residues. The CDR3 DNA follows: TGTGCCAGCAGCCCCCGGGACAGACTAAATGAGCAGTTCTTC. This translates into CASSPRDRLNEQFF.

This clonotype has a count of ten or more. V and J are TRBV28 and TRBJ2-5; possibly TRBD1 for D (5 bases). V shed 5 bases and J shed 5 bases, with 15 bases lying between them. CDR3 size: 14 residues. Germline V lookup: CDR1 MDHEN, CDR2 SYDVKM. The CDR3 coding sequence is TGTGCCAGCAGTGAACAGGTCCCTGGGGAGACCCAGTACTTC. It translates to CASSEQVPGETQYF.

V is TRBV20-1 and J is TRBJ2-7; unclear D gene. V gave up 2 bases and J gave up 4 bases, with 6 bases separating them. The CDR3 has 11 amino acids. CDR1 is DFQATT, CDR2 SNEGSKA, per germline (reference sequence). CDR3 region: CSARIVYEQYF. The CDR3 coding sequence is TGCAGTGCTAGAATAGTTTACGAGCAGTACTTC.

This clonotype was counted a few times. V is TRBV7-9 and J is TRBJ2-7, with D perhaps TRBD1 (6 bases). Germline assignment: CDR1 SEHNR and CDR2 FQNEAQ (reference sequence). CDR3 length equals 14 residues. Trimming took 3 bases from V and 2 from J, leaving 11 bases between them. This CDR3 is CASSFAGAPYEQYF. Here the CDR3 DNA reads TGTGCCAGCAGCTTCGCAGGGGCCCCCTACGAGCAGTACTTC.

In its sample, this clonotype was seen a few times. The genes are TRBV7-3 and TRBJ2-7; the D is unclear. This CDR3 has 14 amino acids. Germline-derived CDR1 and CDR2 are SGHTA and FQGTGA. With 4 bases removed from V and 2 bases from J, the gap between germline ends came to 12 bases. CDR3 loop: CASSSTVDPYEQYF. The CDR3 DNA reads TGTGCCAGCAGCTCTACAGTAGATCCCTACGAGCAGTACTTC.

V is TRBV27 and J is TRBJ2-5, with 8 bases matching TRBD2. CDR1 and CDR2 from the germline V gene are MNHEY and SMNVEV (reference sequence). V shed 6 bases and J 5 bases; nucleotides not matched to a gene: 11. This CDR3 has 15 residues. The CDR3 protein is CASSPTGGAWETQYF. The CDR3 region has the DNA TGTGCCAGCAGCCCGACCGGGGGGGCCTGGGAGACCCAGTACTTC.

This sequence joins TRBV29-1 and TRBJ2-1; 7 positions match TRBD1. Unmatched junction bases numbered 4, after V lost 2 bases and J lost 3 bases. The CDR3 runs 14 residues. Germline loops: CDR1 SQVTM, CDR2 ANQGSEA. The CDR3 here is CSVEFWTGYNEQFF. As DNA, the CDR3 is TGCAGCGTTGAATTTTGGACAGGCTACAATGAGCAGTTCTTC.

This clonotype was recorded at least ten times. J is TRBJ2-7 and V is TRBV2, with D tentatively TRBD1 (5 bases). V shed 3 bases and J shed 5 bases, with 17 bases lying between them. The CDR3 has 15 residues. In germline, CDR1 is SNHLY, CDR2 FYNNEI. The CDR3 is CASSDLLVRVHEQYF. In DNA form, the CDR3 reads TGTGCCAGCAGTGATTTATTGGTCAGGGTTCACGAGCAGTACTTC. Complete variable domain (other parts from reference TRBV2 and TRBJ2-7): EPEVTQTPSHQVTQMGQEVILRCVPISNHLYFYWYRQILGQKVEFLVSFYNNEISEKSEIFDDQFSVERPDGSNFTLKIRSTKLEDSAMYFCASSDLLVRVHEQYFGPGTRLTVT.

This clonotype was recorded many times. CDR3: CSARDTSGRDTQYF. The CDR3, as DNA: TGCAGTGCTAGAGATACTAGCGGGAGGGATACGCAGTATTTT. The V call is TRBV20-1, the J call TRBJ2-3; TRBD2 agrees at 12 bases. Germline V gene lookup returns CDR1 DFQATT and CDR2 SNEGSKA (reference sequence). The CDR3 spans 14 residues. Trimming cost V 0 bases and J 6 bases; bases outside gene matches: 1.

This clonotype was picked up many times. V and J are TRBV7-2 and TRBJ2-7, with unresolved D. Germline assignment: CDR1 SGHTA and CDR2 FQGNSA. This CDR3 contains 14 residues. Trimming took off 2 bases at V and 3 bases at J, with 11 bases between the two ends. CDR3 protein: CASSLRTSNYEQYF. The CDR3, as DNA: TGTGCCAGCAGCTTACGGACGTCTAACTACGAGCAGTACTTC.

This clonotype was seen repeatedly, ten times or more. The chain carries TRBV24-1 and TRBJ2-1, with no clear D. The CDR3 is 14 residues long. Germline CDR1 and CDR2: KGHDR and SFDVKD. V lost 10 bases and J 0 bases, leaving 12 bases between the germline ends. The CDR3 sequence is CATGAVPSYNEQFF. CDR3 sequence (DNA): TGTGCCACGGGTGCGGTTCCCTCCTACAATGAGCAGTTCTTC.

This clonotype was counted many times. The V gene is TRBV6-1, the J gene TRBJ2-1; a weak D match, TRBD2 (5 bases). Trimming took off 6 bases at V and 5 bases at J, with 17 bases between the two ends. CDR3 length: 15 amino acids. CDR1 is MNHNS and CDR2 is SASEGT in the germline V gene. For the CDR3, the DNA is TGTGCCAGCAGCCGGTCGGTCCGGGGTGACAATGAGCAGTTCTTC. Its translation is CASSRSVRGDNEQFF.

There are a few counts of this clonotype. The chain links TRBV28 to TRBJ2-7; TRBD2 aligns across 7 bases. Per germline, CDR1 MDHEN and CDR2 SYDVKM. After removal of 5 bases from V and 2 bases from J, the junction contained 9 bases not matched to a gene. The CDR3 is 15 amino acids. The CDR3: CASSNRAGPTYEQYF. CDR3 coding DNA: TGTGCCAGCAGTAACCGAGCGGGGCCAACCTACGAGCAGTACTTC.

This clonotype was observed at least ten times. J is TRBJ2-1 and V is TRBV18; 14 bases match TRBD2. This CDR3 region has 16 residues. Trimming cost V 0 bases and J 8 bases; bases outside gene matches: 3. Germline CDR1 and CDR2: KGHSH and LQKENI. Here the CDR3 reads CASSPPGLAGGHEQFF. The CDR3 DNA follows: TGTGCCAGCTCACCACCAGGACTAGCGGGAGGTCATGAGCAGTTCTTC. Using reference TRBV18 and TRBJ2-1 for the parts outside the CDR3, the full variable domain is NAGVMQNPRHLVRRRGQEARLRCSPMKGHSHVYWYRQLPEEGLKFMVYLQKENIIDESGMPKERFSAEFPKEGPSILRIQQVVRGDSAAYFCASSPPGLAGGHEQFFGPGTRLTVL.

This clonotype showed up many times. The chain links TRBV6-6 to TRBJ1-6; D not certain. Germline V lookup: CDR1 MNHNY, CDR2 SVGAGI (reference sequence). The ends were cut back, 6 bases at V and 13 bases at J, with 13 bases in the middle. The length of the CDR3 is 12 residues. This CDR3 is CASSHTAQPLHF. CDR3 nucleotides: TGTGCCAGCAGCCATACAGCTCAGCCCCTCCACTTT.

The sample holds many counts of this clonotype. The chain combines TRBV7-6 with TRBJ2-2; 11 bases map to TRBD2. CDR3 length equals 16 residues. Trimming took 2 bases from V and 1 from J; bases not matched to a gene: 0. The germline CDR1 and CDR2 sequences are SGHVS and FNYEAQ. The CDR3 DNA follows: TGTGCCAGCAGCTTACTAGCGGGGGGGAACACCGGGGAGCTGTTTTTT. Its translation: CASSLLAGGNTGELFF.

This clonotype appeared many times. The genes are TRBV6-6 and TRBJ2-1; 8 bases are a match to TRBD2. The CDR3 sequence is 11 residues long. From germline, CDR1 is MNHNY and CDR2 SVGAGI (reference sequence). The V segment lost 10 bases and the J segment 10 bases; nucleotides outside the gene matches: 6. CDR3: CATWTSNEQFF. The CDR3 nucleotides are TGTGCCACCTGGACTAGCAACGAGCAGTTCTTC.

The CDR3 nucleotides are TGTGCCAGCAGCTTGAGCGGGGGGGCCTGGGAGACCCAGTACTTC. This translates into CASSLSGGAWETQYF. The rearrangement joins TRBV7-2 to TRBJ2-5; 10 positions agree with TRBD2. CDR1 is SGHTA and CDR2 is FQGNSA in the germline V gene. Trimming took 3 bases from V and 5 from J; bases not matched to a gene: 6. The CDR3 is made up of 15 amino acids.

At least ten counts were recorded for this clonotype. The V gene is TRBV20-1, the J gene TRBJ1-3; D ambiguous. This CDR3 is 13 amino acids long. Germline CDR1 DFQATT, CDR2 SNEGSKA (reference sequence). Trimming pared 1 base from V and 3 bases from J, leaving 7 bases between. The CDR3 DNA reads as TGCAGTGCTAGAGCAGGAATTGGAAACACCATATATTTT. Encoded protein: CSARAGIGNTIYF.

This clonotype was counted many times. The chain combines TRBV5-1 with TRBJ2-5; D unclear. Germline values: CDR1 SGHRS, CDR2 YFSETQ. The CDR3 length is 14 residues. Trimming cost V 2 bases and J 1 base, with 9 bases left between them. The CDR3 DNA follows: TGCGCCAGCAGCTTATGGGCCACCCAAGAGACCCAGTACTTC. Translating gives CASSLWATQETQYF.

There are many counts of this clonotype. The rearrangement joins TRBV5-1 to TRBJ2-5; D is uncertain. With 4 bases removed from V and 1 base from J, the gap between germline ends came to 8 bases. Germline assignment: CDR1 SGHRS and CDR2 YFSETQ. The CDR3 spans 13 residues. CDR3 sequence reads: CASSASPQETQYF. The CDR3 region has the DNA TGCGCCAGCAGCGCCAGTCCCCAAGAGACCCAGTACTTC.

This clonotype has ten or more counts. The rearrangement links TRBV7-2 to TRBJ2-5, with 9 bases that match TRBD2. Looked up from germline, CDR1 is SGHTA and CDR2 is FQGNSA. The CDR3 contains 16 residues. Losses at the gene ends were 3 bases for V and 5 bases for J; bases not matched to a gene: 10. CDR3 region: CASSFRGRVIWETQYF. The CDR3 DNA reads as TGTGCCAGCAGCTTCCGCGGGAGGGTAATATGGGAGACCCAGTACTTC.

J is TRBJ1-2 and V is TRBV7-9, with unresolved D. Germline lookup yields CDR1 SEHNR and CDR2 FQNEAQ (reference sequence). Trimming took 1 base from V and 7 from J, leaving 4 bases between them. CDR3 length: 11 residues. This chain's CDR3 is CASSLDLGYTF. CDR3 bases: TGTGCCAGCAGCTTAGATCTTGGCTACACCTTC.

Ten or more counts support this clonotype. This rearrangement joins TRBV2 to TRBJ2-7, with 12 bases fitting TRBD1. The CDR3 length is 12 residues. CDR1 is SNHLY and CDR2 is FYNNEI in the germline V gene. The V and J ends lost 8 bases and 5 bases, in that order; junction bases with no gene match: 1. This CDR3 reads CASRDRGHEQYF. CDR3 bases: TGTGCCAGCCGGGACAGGGGGCACGAGCAGTACTTC.